Below are 15 T cell receptor beta chains sequenced from a single sample in a study of blood T cell repertoires in COVID-19 (dated by TCRdb to 2018 to 2021). The library came from the immunoSEQ multiplex PCR assay. Held by TCRdb, this immuneACCESS table contains in-frame sequences only and omits some clones. Under half of the omission traces to an unresolved V gene where checked; the cause of the rest is unknown. The sample yields about 70,000 clones; 70% to 85% were counted once. The leading ten clones occupy 35% to 40% of the sample. Sequencing used peripheral blood. The receptors derive from a woman aged 70-85 years with acute or convalescent COVID-19.

This clone was seen more than once but under ten times. The chain employs TRBV20-1 and TRBJ1-1, with 9 positions matching TRBD1. The J segment lost 1 base and the V segment lost 3 bases, leaving 6 bases of the junction unmatched. Per the germline V gene, CDR1 is DFQATT and CDR2 is SNEGSKA (reference sequence). The CDR3 is 15 residues long. CDR3 in amino acids: CSASFGGQGNTEAFF. CDR3 coding DNA: TGCAGTGCTAGTTTCGGGGGACAGGGGAACACTGAAGCTTTCTTT.

This clone was detected only a few times. The rearrangement links TRBV6-5 to TRBJ2-1; TRBD2 agrees at 12 bases. The length of the CDR3 is 14 residues. Trimming took 4 bases from V and 9 from J; bases not matched to a gene: 4. The germline CDR1 and CDR2 sequences are MNHEY and SVGAGI. In DNA form, the CDR3 reads TGTGCCAGCAGTTCAACTAGCGGGGGGTCTGAGCAGTTCTTC. This codes for CASSSTSGGSEQFF.

The J gene is TRBJ2-1, the V gene TRBV15; 14 bases are a match to TRBD2. The CDR3 consists of 19 residues. CDR1 and CDR2 from the germline V gene are LNHNV and YYDKDF (reference sequence). The V segment lost 5 bases and the J segment 0 bases; nucleotides outside the gene matches: 9. The CDR3: CATSSTWTSGRSSYNEQFF. CDR3 coding DNA: TGTGCCACCAGCTCCACATGGACTAGCGGGAGGAGCTCCTACAATGAGCAGTTCTTC.

The rearrangement joins TRBV28 to TRBJ1-5, with 9 bases identical to TRBD1. Germline CDR1 is MDHEN and CDR2 is SYDVKM. CDR3 length: 16 residues. After removal of 6 bases from V and 2 bases from J, the junction contained 8 bases not matched to a gene. The CDR3: CASSAGTGTGNQPQHF. Written as DNA, the CDR3 is TGTGCCAGCAGCGCCGGGACAGGGACGGGCAATCAGCCCCAGCATTTT.

The chain has TRBV7-2 and TRBJ2-5; D unclear. The V gene lost 5 bases and the J gene lost 0 bases, with 10 bases spanning the gap. The CDR3 has 14 amino acids. Germline V gene sequence: CDR1 SGHTA, CDR2 FQGNSA. CDR3 DNA sequence: TGTGCCAGCAGCACGACGACACACCAAGAGACCCAGTACTTC. Its protein product is CASSTTTHQETQYF.

The rearrangement joins TRBV27 to TRBJ1-1, with D possibly being TRBD1 (6 bases). V was trimmed by 5 bases and J by 2 bases, leaving 15 bases between them. Per germline, CDR1 MNHEY and CDR2 SMNVEV (reference sequence). CDR3 length: 15 residues. DNA for the CDR3: TGTGCCAGCAGTCCCTTTTGGGGGGGCAACACTGAAGCTTTCTTT. This encodes CASSPFWGGNTEAFF.

The CDR3 DNA reads TGTGCCGGACAGGGTGGGAATTCACCCCTCCACTTT. Its protein product is CAGQGGNSPLHF. The chain is built from TRBV30 and TRBJ1-6; the match to TRBD1 covers 8 bases. Trimming removed 8 bases from V and 7 bases from J; junction bases left unmatched: 4. The germline CDR1 and CDR2 sequences are GTSNPN and SVGIG (reference sequence). CDR3 length: 12 residues.

This chain uses TRBV18 with TRBJ2-5, with a tentative D call TRBD2 (5 bases). Trimming removed 4 bases at V and 5 bases at J, with 5 bases between. Per the germline V gene, CDR1 is KGHSH and CDR2 is LQKENI. This CDR3 spans 11 amino acids. Here the CDR3 DNA reads TGTGCCAGCTCACGGGAGGAGACCCAGTACTTC. Its translation is CASSREETQYF. Variable domain in full (rest from reference TRBV18 and TRBJ2-5): NAGVMQNPRHLVRRRGQEARLRCSPMKGHSHVYWYRQLPEEGLKFMVYLQKENIIDESGMPKERFSAEFPKEGPSILRIQQVVRGDSAAYFCASSREETQYFGPGTRLLVL.

CDR3 in DNA: TGTGCCAGCAGCGAAGGACAGTCCTACGAGCAGTACTTC. Its protein product is CASSEGQSYEQYF. The V call is TRBV28, the J call TRBJ2-7; perhaps TRBD1 as D (6 bases). In germline, CDR1 is MDHEN, CDR2 SYDVKM. The CDR3 contains 13 residues. V was clipped by 6 bases and J by 1 base, with 10 bases between them.

The chain recombines TRBV19 with TRBJ2-3; 14 bases are shared with TRBD2. Per germline, CDR1 LNHDA and CDR2 SQIVND (reference sequence). This CDR3 has 18 residues. J was trimmed by 1 base and V by 4 bases; bases with no gene match: 7. CDR3 sequence (DNA): TGTGCCAGTAGTAGCTTCCCGGGACTAGCGGGGGGCACAGATACGCAGTATTTT. This sequence encodes CASSSFPGLAGGTDTQYF.

The chain is built from TRBV5-5 and TRBJ2-3; weak D call: TRBD1 (6 bases). The germline V gene has CDR1 SGHKS and CDR2 YYEKEE (reference sequence). Trimming cost V 1 base and J 0 bases, with 15 bases left between them. This CDR3 has 17 residues. The CDR3 DNA sequence: TGTGCCAGCAGCTTGAGTTCCAGGGGTACTAGCACAGATACGCAGTATTTT. Protein: CASSLSSRGTSTDTQYF.

The chain employs TRBV19 and TRBJ1-2; D is undetermined. This CDR3 has 12 residues. Trimming took 7 bases from V and 5 from J, leaving 11 bases between them. Per the germline V gene, CDR1 is LNHDA and CDR2 is SQIVND (reference sequence). The CDR3 sequence: CASTDTAYGYTF. The CDR3 DNA sequence: TGTGCCAGTACAGACACCGCTTATGGCTACACCTTC.

The genes are TRBV6-5 and TRBJ1-2, with 12 positions matching TRBD1. The CDR3 runs to 16 residues. V lost 6 bases and J lost 7; bases outside the gene matches: 12. Germline assignment: CDR1 MNHEY and CDR2 SVGAGI. CDR3 protein: CASSYPRDRGRIGYTF. CDR3 coding DNA: TGTGCCAGCAGCTACCCTAGGGACAGGGGGCGCATTGGCTACACCTTC.

The chain combines TRBV24-1 with TRBJ2-1; TRBD1 might be the D (6 bases). V was clipped by 4 bases and J by 2 bases, with 11 bases between them. The CDR3 has 15 amino acids. Germline CDR1 and CDR2: KGHDR and SFDVKD. The CDR3 coding sequence is TGTGCCACCAGTGAACCTACAGGGCCCTACAATGAGCAGTTCTTC. This sequence encodes CATSEPTGPYNEQFF.

The chain carries TRBV6-5 and TRBJ1-1; perhaps TRBD1 as D (6 bases). V was clipped by 8 bases and J by 5 bases, with 15 bases between them. The germline gives CDR1 MNHEY, CDR2 SVGAGI. The CDR3 is 13 residues long. CDR3 DNA sequence: TGTGCCAGCCAAGGGGGAATACCGACTGAAGCTTTCTTT. Protein sequence: CASQGGIPTEAFF.